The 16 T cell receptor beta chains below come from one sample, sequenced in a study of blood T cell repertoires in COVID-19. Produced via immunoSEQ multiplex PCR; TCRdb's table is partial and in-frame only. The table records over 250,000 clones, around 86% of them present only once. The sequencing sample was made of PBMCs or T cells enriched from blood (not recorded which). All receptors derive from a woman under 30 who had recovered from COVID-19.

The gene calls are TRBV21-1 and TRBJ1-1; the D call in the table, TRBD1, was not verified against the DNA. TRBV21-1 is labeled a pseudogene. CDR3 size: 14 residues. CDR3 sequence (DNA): TGTGCCAGCAGCCTCCGACAGGGACAAATAGAAGCTTTCTTT. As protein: CASSLRQGQIEAFF.

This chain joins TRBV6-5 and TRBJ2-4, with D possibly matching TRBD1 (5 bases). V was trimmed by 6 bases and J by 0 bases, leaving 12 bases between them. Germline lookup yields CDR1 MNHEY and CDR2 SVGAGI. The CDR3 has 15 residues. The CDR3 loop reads CASRDQGLAKNIQYF. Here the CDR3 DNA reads TGTGCCAGCAGGGACCAGGGATTAGCCAAAAACATTCAGTACTTC.

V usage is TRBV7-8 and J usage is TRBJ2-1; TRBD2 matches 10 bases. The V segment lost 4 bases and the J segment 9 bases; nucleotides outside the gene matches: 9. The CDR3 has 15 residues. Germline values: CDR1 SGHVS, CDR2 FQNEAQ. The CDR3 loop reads CASSSLGLAGVEQFF. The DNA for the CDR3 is TGTGCCAGCAGCTCTCTGGGCCTAGCGGGAGTTGAGCAGTTCTTC.

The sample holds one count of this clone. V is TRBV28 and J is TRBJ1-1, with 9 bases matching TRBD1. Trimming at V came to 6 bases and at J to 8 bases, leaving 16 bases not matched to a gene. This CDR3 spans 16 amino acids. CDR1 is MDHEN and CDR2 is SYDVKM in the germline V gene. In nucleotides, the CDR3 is TGTGCCAGCAGGGAATCCGGGACAGGGATATCCTCAGAAGCTTTCTTT. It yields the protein CASRESGTGISSEAFF.

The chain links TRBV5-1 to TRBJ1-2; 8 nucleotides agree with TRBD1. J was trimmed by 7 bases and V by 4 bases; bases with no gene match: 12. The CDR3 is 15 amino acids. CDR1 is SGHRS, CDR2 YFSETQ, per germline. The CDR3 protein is CASSPDRGLPSGYTF. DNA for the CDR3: TGCGCCAGCAGCCCCGACAGGGGCCTTCCGTCTGGCTACACCTTC.

The CDR3 DNA sequence: TGTGCCAGCAGCCACGGTACTAGCACAGATACGCAGTATTTT. It specifies CASSHGTSTDTQYF. The chain employs TRBV3-1 (or the pseudogene TRBV3-2) and TRBJ2-3; D is uncertain. The germline V and J ends were trimmed by 3 bases and 0 bases, with 7 bases remaining between them. The germline gives CDR1 LGHDT, CDR2 YNNKEL (reference sequence). The CDR3 is 14 residues long.

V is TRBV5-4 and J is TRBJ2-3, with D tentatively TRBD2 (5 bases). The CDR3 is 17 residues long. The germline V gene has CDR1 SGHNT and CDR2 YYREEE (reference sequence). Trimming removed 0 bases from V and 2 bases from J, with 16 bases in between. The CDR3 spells CASSLGLARYDTDTQYF. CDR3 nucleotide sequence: TGTGCCAGCAGCTTGGGGTTAGCGCGCTACGACACAGATACGCAGTATTTT.

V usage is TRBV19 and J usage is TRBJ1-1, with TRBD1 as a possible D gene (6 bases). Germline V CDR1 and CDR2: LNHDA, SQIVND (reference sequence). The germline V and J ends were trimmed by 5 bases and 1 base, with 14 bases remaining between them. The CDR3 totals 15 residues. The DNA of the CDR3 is TGTGCCAGTAGTCGGGAGGGACACCGGAACACTGAAGCTTTCTTT. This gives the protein CASSREGHRNTEAFF.

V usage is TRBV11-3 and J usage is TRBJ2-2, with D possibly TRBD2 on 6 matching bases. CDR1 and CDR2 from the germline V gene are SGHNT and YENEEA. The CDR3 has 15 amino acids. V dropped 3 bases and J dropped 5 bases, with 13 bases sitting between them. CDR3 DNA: TGTGCCAGCAGCTTGGACGCGGGGAGGACCGGGGAGCTGTTTTTT. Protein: CASSLDAGRTGELFF.

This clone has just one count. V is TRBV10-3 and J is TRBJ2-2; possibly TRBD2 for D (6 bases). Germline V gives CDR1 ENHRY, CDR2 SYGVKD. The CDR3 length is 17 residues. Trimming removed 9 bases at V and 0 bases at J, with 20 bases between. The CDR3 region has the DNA TGTGCCATGACTGGGAGGTTCATGGCAACGAACACCGGGGAGCTGTTTTTT. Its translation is CAMTGRFMATNTGELFF.

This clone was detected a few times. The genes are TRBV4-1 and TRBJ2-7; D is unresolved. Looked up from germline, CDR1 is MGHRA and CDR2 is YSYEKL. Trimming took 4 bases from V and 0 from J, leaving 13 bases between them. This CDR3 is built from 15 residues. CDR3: CASSLAHGSSYEQYF. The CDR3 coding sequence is TGCGCCAGCAGCCTTGCGCACGGTAGCTCCTACGAGCAGTACTTC.

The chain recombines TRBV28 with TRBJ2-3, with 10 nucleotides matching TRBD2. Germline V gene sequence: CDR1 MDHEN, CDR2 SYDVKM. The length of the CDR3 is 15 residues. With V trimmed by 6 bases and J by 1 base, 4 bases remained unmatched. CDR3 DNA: TGTGCCAGCAGAACCGGGACTAGCGGCACAGATACGCAGTATTTT. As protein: CASRTGTSGTDTQYF.

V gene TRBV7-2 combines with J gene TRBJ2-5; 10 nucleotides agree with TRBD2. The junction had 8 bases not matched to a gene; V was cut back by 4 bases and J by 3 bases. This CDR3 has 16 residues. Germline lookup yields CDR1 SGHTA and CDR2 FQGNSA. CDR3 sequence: CASSSPSGLAEETQYF. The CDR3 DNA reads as TGTGCCAGCAGCTCACCCTCCGGACTAGCGGAAGAGACCCAGTACTTC.

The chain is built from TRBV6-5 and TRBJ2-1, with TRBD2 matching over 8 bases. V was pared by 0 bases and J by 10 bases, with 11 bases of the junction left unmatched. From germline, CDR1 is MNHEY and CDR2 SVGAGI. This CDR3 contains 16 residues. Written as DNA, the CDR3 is TGTGCCAGCAGTTACTCCCCGGGAGGGAACCTCTGGGAGCAGTTCTTC. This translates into CASSYSPGGNLWEQFF.

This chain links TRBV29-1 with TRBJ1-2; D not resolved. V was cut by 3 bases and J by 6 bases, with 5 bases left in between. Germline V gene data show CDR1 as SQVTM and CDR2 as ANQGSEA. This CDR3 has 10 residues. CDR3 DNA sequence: TGCAGCGTTGATCAGGATGGCTACACCTTC. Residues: CSVDQDGYTF. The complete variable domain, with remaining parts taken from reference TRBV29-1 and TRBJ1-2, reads SAVISQKPSRDICQRGTSLTIQCQVDSQVTMMFWYRQQPGQSLTLIATANQGSEATYESGFVIDKFPISRPNLTFSTLTVSNMSPEDSSIYLCSVDQDGYTFGSGTRLTVV.

This CDR3 reads CASSLKFSPGQSNEKLFF. The CDR3 DNA follows: TGTGCCAGCAGCCTCAAATTTTCCCCGGGACAGTCTAATGAAAAACTGTTTTTT. The chain links TRBV4-2 to TRBJ1-4; 7 bases map to TRBD1. The V segment lost 4 bases and the J segment 3 bases; nucleotides outside the gene matches: 14. Germline loops: CDR1 LGHNA, CDR2 YNFKEQ. The CDR3 length is 18 residues.